Below are 20 T cell receptor beta chains sequenced from a single sample in a study of monozygotic twins with inflammatory bowel disease. After re-calling the 5' RACE reads, TCRdb lists one entry per CDR3 protein, DNA absent. This table lists about 380,000 distinct CDR3 sequences. Material for sequencing was blood. The source is a human donor with ulcerative colitis or Crohn's disease, or a healthy co-twin of an affected twin (not recorded which).

The chain combines TRBV28 with TRBJ2-4. Germline V lookup: CDR1 MDHEN, CDR2 SYDVKM. The CDR3 runs 14 residues. CDR3: CASGRTQFKNIQYF.

V is TRBV9 and J is TRBJ2-7; TCRdb's D gene call, TRBD1, goes unchecked for lack of DNA. This CDR3 is built from 14 residues. Germline V CDR1 and CDR2: SGDLS, YYNGEE. CDR3 residues: CASSVGTERYEQYF.

This clonotype ranks as medium-sized in terms of frequency. The V gene is TRBV24-1, the J gene TRBJ2-3; the TCRdb call, TRBD1, lacks DNA for checking. This CDR3 has 15 amino acids. The germline CDR1 and CDR2 sequences are KGHDR and SFDVKD. Here the CDR3 reads CATSDPGQATDTQYF.

The chain employs TRBV12-3 or TRBV12-4 and TRBJ2-7. CDR3 length equals 12 residues. Here the CDR3 reads CASSRPGNEQYF.

The V and J genes are TRBV29-1 and TRBJ2-7; no DNA is available, so the TRBD2 call from TCRdb remains unchecked. The germline CDR1 and CDR2 sequences are SQVTM and ANQGSEA. This CDR3 is 14 amino acids long. The CDR3 protein is CSVTSARSSYEQYF.

The rearrangement uses TRBV10-2 and TRBJ1-1. The V gene's germline CDR1 is WSHSY and CDR2 SAAADI. The CDR3 is 14 residues long. The CDR3 spells CASRPLRTNTEAFF.

This chain connects TRBV15 to TRBJ2-5; the D call from TCRdb, TRBD2, cannot be confirmed without DNA. CDR1 and CDR2 from the germline V gene are LNHNV and YYDKDF (reference sequence). The CDR3 runs to 14 residues. This chain's CDR3 is CATSRDGGLETQYF.

The rearrangement uses TRBV12-3 or TRBV12-4 and TRBJ1-4. This CDR3 contains 14 residues. The chain's CDR3 is CASSSWTEDEKLFF.

The chain employs TRBV7-9 and TRBJ2-2; TCRdb picks TRBD1, but there is no DNA to check that call. Germline lookup yields CDR1 SEHNR and CDR2 FQNEAQ (reference sequence). The CDR3 has 16 amino acids. The CDR3: CASSSGDRSYTGELFF.

The chain employs TRBV20-1 and TRBJ2-3. Germline CDR1 reads DFQATT; CDR2 reads SNEGSKA (reference sequence). The length of the CDR3 is 15 residues. CDR3 protein: CSARDQVTSTDTQYF.

The chain's CDR3 is CAWKTSGGPTYEQYF. The gene calls are TRBV30 and TRBJ2-7; TCRdb calls TRBD2, which cannot be checked without DNA. CDR3 length: 15 residues. Germline V gene sequence: CDR1 GTSNPN, CDR2 SVGIG (reference sequence).

The CDR3 protein is CASSLRTDRLTGELFF. The chain employs TRBV11-2 and TRBJ2-2; TCRdb indicates TRBD1, and absent DNA this call remains unverified. Germline-derived CDR1 and CDR2 are SGHAT and FQNNGV. The CDR3 loop spans 16 amino acids.

The chain recombines TRBV7-2 with TRBJ2-7; TCRdb's assignment of TRBD1 cannot be checked, as there is no DNA. Germline values: CDR1 SGHTA, CDR2 FQGNSA. The length of the CDR3 is 16 residues. The CDR3 region is CASSLHGAAVAYEQYF.

The chain joins TRBV19 to TRBJ2-2; TCRdb indicates TRBD2, and absent DNA this call remains unverified. Germline CDR1 LNHDA, CDR2 SQIVND (reference sequence). The CDR3 has 14 residues. CDR3 loop: CASRRDPNTGELFF.

This sequence joins TRBV20-1 and TRBJ2-7; with no DNA, the TCRdb D assignment of TRBD1 cannot be verified. Germline V gene lookup returns CDR1 DFQATT and CDR2 SNEGSKA (reference sequence). The CDR3 is 15 residues long. CDR3 sequence reads: CSARILAGHSYEQYF.

The rearrangement links TRBV12-3 or TRBV12-4 to TRBJ2-1. The CDR3 extends over 13 amino acids. CDR3: CASSGLSCNEQFF.

The chain combines TRBV7-9 with TRBJ1-2; TCRdb designates TRBD1, a call that cannot be tested without DNA. This CDR3 has 12 amino acids. CDR1 and CDR2 (germline): SEHNR, FQNEAQ (reference sequence). This CDR3 reads CASSNMGDGYTF.

The CDR3 loop is CASSPGPKLAYEQYF. The chain carries TRBV18 and TRBJ2-7; lacking DNA, the TRBD2 call made by TCRdb goes unchecked. Germline lookup yields CDR1 KGHSH and CDR2 LQKENI. The CDR3 consists of 15 residues. The full variable domain, completed using reference TRBV18 and TRBJ2-7, is NAGVMQNPRHLVRRRGQEARLRCSPMKGHSHVYWYRQLPEEGLKFMVYLQKENIIDESGMPKERFSAEFPKEGPSILRIQQVVRGDSAAYFCASSPGPKLAYEQYFGPGTRLTVT.

This chain uses TRBV7-6 with TRBJ1-5; TCRdb's D call of TRBD1 is untestable without DNA. CDR3 size: 15 residues. From germline, CDR1 is SGHVS and CDR2 FNYEAQ. CDR3 sequence reads: CASSKQGARNQPQHF.

This chain uses TRBV6-5 with TRBJ1-2; TCRdb calls TRBD1, which cannot be checked without DNA. The CDR3 length is 13 residues. Germline assignment: CDR1 MNHEY and CDR2 SVGAGI. The CDR3 here is CASSYRTGLGYTF.